The sequence of this TCR beta chain was determined in a study of T cell responses to AZD1222 COVID-19 vaccine. This clone was seen more than once but under ten times. Its specificity is unknown. Profiled with immunoSEQ multiplex PCR; TCRdb holds only in-frame clones, not every one. The sample contains about 70,000 clones, over 75% of which appear only once. Pooling covered second doses at about 4 or about 12 weeks. The CDR3 is made up of 15 amino acids. CDR1 SGHTA and CDR2 FQGTGA come from the germline V gene. Trimming left V 5 bases short and J 11 bases short, with 19 bases between. General study findings and limits: Repertoire collection took place solely once the T cell response had peaked. Across spike, vaccine-associated CD4 TCRs were found, dominant at 160-218 and 743-854. Possibly, clonal diversity was underestimated; donors were largely white British and included more females.

The sample here was peripheral blood, taken 28 days after the second AZD1222 dose. The chain combines TRBV7-3 with TRBJ1-6; D is ambiguous. The clonotype was recovered from an adult who received the AZD1222 COVID-19 vaccine. CDR3 protein: CASSPTPSPEAPLHF. CDR3 DNA sequence: TGTGCCAGCAGCCCGACGCCCAGTCCCGAAGCACCCCTCCACTTT.